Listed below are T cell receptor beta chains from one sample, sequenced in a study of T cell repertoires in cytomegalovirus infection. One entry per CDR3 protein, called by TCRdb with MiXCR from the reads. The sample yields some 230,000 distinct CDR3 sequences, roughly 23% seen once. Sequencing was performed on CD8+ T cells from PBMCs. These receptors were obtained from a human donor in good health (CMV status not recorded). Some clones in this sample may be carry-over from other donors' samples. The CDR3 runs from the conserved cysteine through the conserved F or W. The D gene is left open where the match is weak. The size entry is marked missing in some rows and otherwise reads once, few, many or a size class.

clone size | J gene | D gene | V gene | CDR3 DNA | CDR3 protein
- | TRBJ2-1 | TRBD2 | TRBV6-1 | TGTGCCAGCAGTGAATGGGTCGGGGGGGCCAAGGAGCAGTTCTTC | CASSEWVGGAKEQFF
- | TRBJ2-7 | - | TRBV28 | TGTGCCAGCAGTTTCCCACGTCACGAGCAGTACTTC | CASSFPRHEQYF
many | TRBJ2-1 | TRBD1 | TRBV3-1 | TGTGCCAGCAGCCACCTCGACAGGGGGCTTGGCGATGAGCAGTTCTTC | CASSHLDRGLGDEQFF
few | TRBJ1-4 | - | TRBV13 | TGTGCCAGCGCGAAAACAACTAATGAAAAACTGTTTTTT | CASAKTTNEKLFF
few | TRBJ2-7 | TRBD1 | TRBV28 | TGTGCCAGCAACCTACAGGGGGCCTACGAGCAGTACTTC | CASNLQGAYEQYF
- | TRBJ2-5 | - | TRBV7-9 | TGTGCCAGCAGCTTAGATCTGGGACTGTCTCAAGAGACCCAGTACTTC | CASSLDLGLSQETQYF
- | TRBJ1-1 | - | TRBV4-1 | TGCGCCAGCAGCCAAATGCTGTACACTGAAGCTTTCTTT | CASSQMLYTEAFF
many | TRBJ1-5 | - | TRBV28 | TGTGCCAGCAGTCCCCGGGGGGCGAACAATCAGCCCCAGCATTTT | CASSPRGANNQPQHF
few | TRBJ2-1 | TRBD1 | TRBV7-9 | TGTGCCAGCAGACTTTTCGCGGACAGGGGCACTGAGCAGTTCTTC | CASRLFADRGTEQFF
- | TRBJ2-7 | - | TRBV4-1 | TGCGCCAGCAGCCAGGAGCAGGGAAGGCAACACGAGCAGTACTTC | CASSQEQGRQHEQYF
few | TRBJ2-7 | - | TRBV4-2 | TGTGCCAGCAGCCAAGGGGACCGCACCTACGAGCAGTACTTC | CASSQGDRTYEQYF
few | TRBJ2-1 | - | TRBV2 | TGTGCCACCACGACCGGACGGAGGTCGAACAATGAGCAGTTCTTC | CATTTGRRSNNEQFF
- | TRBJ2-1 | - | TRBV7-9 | TGTGCCAGCAGCCACAGGTCCAATGAGCAGTTCTTC | CASSHRSNEQFF
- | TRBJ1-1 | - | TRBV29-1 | TGCAGCGTCCACCAGGGGAGGCACACTGAAGCTTTCTTT | CSVHQGRHTEAFF
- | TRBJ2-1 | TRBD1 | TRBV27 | TGTGCCAGCAGTTTTGGGACAGAAAATGAGCAGTTCTTC | CASSFGTENEQFF
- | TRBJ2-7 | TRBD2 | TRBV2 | TGTGCCAGCAGCAACGGGGGGTTTACCTACGAGCAGTACTTC | CASSNGGFTYEQYF
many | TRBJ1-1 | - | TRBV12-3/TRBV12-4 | TGTGCCAGCAGTATCGCAAGAACTGAAGCTTTCTTT | CASSIARTEAFF
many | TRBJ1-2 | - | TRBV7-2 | TGTGCCAGCAGCTTAACTTTCCTCGACGGGCCCAACAACTATGGCTACACCTTC | CASSLTFLDGPNNYGYTF
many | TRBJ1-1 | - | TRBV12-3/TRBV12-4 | TGTGCCAGCAGCCCGGGACTGACGAACACTGAAGCTTTCTTT | CASSPGLTNTEAFF
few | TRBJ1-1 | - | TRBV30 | TGTGCCTGGAGTCTCGGCACCAACACTGAAGCTTTCTTT | CAWSLGTNTEAFF
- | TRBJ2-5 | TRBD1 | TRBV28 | TGTGCCAGCAGCCTCGGGACAGCGAATCCAGAGACCCAGTACTTC | CASSLGTANPETQYF
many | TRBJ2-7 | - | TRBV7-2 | TGTGCCAGCACTCCGATCGGGGGTGCAACCGAGCAGTACTTC | CASTPIGGATEQYF
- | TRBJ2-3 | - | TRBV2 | TGTGCCAGCAGTGTATACAGTAGCACAGATACGCAGTATTTT | CASSVYSSTDTQYF
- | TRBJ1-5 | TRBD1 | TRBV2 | TGTGCCAGCAGTGGAACCGGGACAGGGAAGGAAAGCAATCAGCCCCAGCATTTT | CASSGTGTGKESNQPQHF
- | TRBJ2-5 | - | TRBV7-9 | TGTGCCAGCAGCTTAGCGGCCGACGTTTTGCCCCGGGTGGAGACCCAGTACTTC | CASSLAADVLPRVETQYF
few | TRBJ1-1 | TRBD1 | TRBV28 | TGTGCCAGCAGTTTTTGGACAGGGGGGACTGAAGCTTTCTTT | CASSFWTGGTEAFF
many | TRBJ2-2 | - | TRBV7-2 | TGTGCCAGCTCCCCGGCGGGCGCACAAACCGGGGAGCTGTTTTTT | CASSPAGAQTGELFF
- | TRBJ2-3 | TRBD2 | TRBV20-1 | TGCAGTGCTCTTAGCGGGAACACAGATACGCAGTATTTT | CSALSGNTDTQYF
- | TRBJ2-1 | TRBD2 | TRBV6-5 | TGTGCCAGCAGCCCAACTAGCGGGGGGGCTGATGAGCAGTTCTTC | CASSPTSGGADEQFF
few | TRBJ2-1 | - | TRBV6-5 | TGTGCCAGCAGTTATGGGGGGTTATCCTACAATGAGCAGTTCTTC | CASSYGGLSYNEQFF
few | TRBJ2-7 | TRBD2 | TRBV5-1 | TGCGCCAGCAGCTTGCCGCACCTAGCGGGGGATCACGAGCAGTACTTC | CASSLPHLAGDHEQYF
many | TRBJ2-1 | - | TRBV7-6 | TGTGCCAGCAGCTGGGGGTCCGGGAGAGACAATGAGCAGTTCTTC | CASSWGSGRDNEQFF
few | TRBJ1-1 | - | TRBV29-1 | TGCGGGGGGATCGGGCTCTCAGCGAACACTGAAGCTTTCTTT | CGGIGLSANTEAFF
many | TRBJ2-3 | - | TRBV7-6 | TGTGCCAGCAGGTCTCAACAGGGTCCGGATACGCAGTATTTT | CASRSQQGPDTQYF
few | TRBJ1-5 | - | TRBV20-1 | TGCAGTGCTAGAGTAGGAAGTTATAGCAATCAGCCCCAGCATTTT | CSARVGSYSNQPQHF
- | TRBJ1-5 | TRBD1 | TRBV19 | TGTGCCAGTACCACCCTGACAGGGGATTACGGTCAGCCCCAGCATTTT | CASTTLTGDYGQPQHF
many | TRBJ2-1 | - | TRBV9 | TGTGCCAGCAGCGTAGATCACCGCTCCTACAATGAGCAGTTCTTC | CASSVDHRSYNEQFF
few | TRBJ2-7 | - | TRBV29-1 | TGCAGCGCCACTAGCAGGGGAGCCCACGAGCAGTACTTC | CSATSRGAHEQYF
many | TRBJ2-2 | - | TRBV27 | TGTGCCAGCGGAACACAGCTTAACACCGGGGAGCTGTTTTTT | CASGTQLNTGELFF
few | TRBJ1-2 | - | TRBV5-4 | TGTGCCAGCAGCTCTTCAGGGGCACCCGATGGCTACACCTTC | CASSSSGAPDGYTF
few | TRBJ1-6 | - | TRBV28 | TGTGCCAGCAGTTTTCACCCGGGGGGTGACACCTATAATTCACCCCTCCACTTT | CASSFHPGGDTYNSPLHF